This TCR beta chain is drawn from a study of cytomegalovirus exposure and HLA in healthy donors. Amplification used 60 Vbeta primers and 13 Jbeta primers. Sequencing used immunoSEQ multiplex PCR; TCRdb keeps in-frame clones, though not all of them. The sample records roughly 130,000 clones, 84% being singletons. Germline CDR1 reads SGHRS; CDR2 reads YFSETQ. Losses at the gene ends were 0 bases for V and 1 base for J; bases not matched to a gene: 1. CDR3 size: 16 residues. V is TRBV5-1 and J is TRBJ2-6; 7 nucleotides line up with TRBD2. The TCR sequence derives from a woman aged 18-29 years in good health and CMV-seropositive. The sequencing sample was made of PBMCs. The CDR3 bases are TGCGCCAGCAGCTTGGGGGAGGGGTCTGGGGCCAACGTCCTGACTTTC. This codes for CASSLGEGSGANVLTF. Full variable domain (remainder filled in from reference TRBV5-1 and TRBJ2-6): KAGVTQTPRYLIKTRGQQVTLSCSPISGHRSVSWYQQTPGQGLQFLFEYFSETQRNKGNFPGRFSGRQFSNSRSEMNVSTLELGDSALYLCASSLGEGSGANVLTFGAGSRLTVL.